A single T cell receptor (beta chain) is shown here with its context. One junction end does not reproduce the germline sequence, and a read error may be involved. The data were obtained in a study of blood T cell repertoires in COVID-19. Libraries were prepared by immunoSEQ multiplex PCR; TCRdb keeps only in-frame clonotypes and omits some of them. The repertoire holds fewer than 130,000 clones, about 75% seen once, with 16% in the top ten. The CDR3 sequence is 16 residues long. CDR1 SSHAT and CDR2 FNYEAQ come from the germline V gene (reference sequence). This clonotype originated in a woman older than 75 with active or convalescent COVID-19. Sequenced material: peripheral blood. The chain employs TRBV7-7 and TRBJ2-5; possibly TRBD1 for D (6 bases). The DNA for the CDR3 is TGTGCTAGCAGCCCAACAGGGATTGGGTACCAAGAGACCCAGTACTTC. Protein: CASSPTGIGYQETQYF. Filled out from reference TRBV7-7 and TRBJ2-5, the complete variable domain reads GAGVSQSPRYKVTKRGQDVTLRCDPISSHATLYWYQQALGQGPEFLTYFNYEAQPDKSGLPSDRFSAERPEGSISTLTIQRTEQRDSAMYRCASSPTGIGYQETQYFGPGTRLLVL.